The 27 T cell receptor beta chains below come from one sample, sequenced in a study of blood T cells in healthy people across ages. With a J-beta primer mix and a sample-barcoded 5' primer, a second PCR ran 7 to 11 cycles. One entry per CDR3 protein results from TCRdb running MiXCR on the 5' RACE reads. The data hold about 840,000 distinct CDR3 sequences, with approximately 32% observed a single time. A further study also used this sample, focusing on T cells of mothers and their children.

Sequencing was carried out using blood. The receptors come from a woman in her thirties or forties in good health.

This chain uses TRBV7-3 with TRBJ2-5; either TRBD1 or TRBD2 may fit D (5 bases each). V was clipped by 3 bases and J by 5 bases, with 10 bases between them. Germline CDR1 reads SGHTA; CDR2 reads FQGTGA. CDR3 length: 13 amino acids. The CDR3 loop is CASSFGTFETQYF. In nucleotides, the CDR3 is TGTGCCAGCAGCTTCGGGACGTTTGAGACCCAGTACTTC.

For this clonotype: At one end the junction does not follow the germline gene, possibly because of a read error. The gene calls are TRBV7-2 and TRBJ2-3; TRBD2 agrees at 11 bases. Germline V gene sequence: CDR1 SGHTA, CDR2 FQGNSA. The CDR3 totals 15 residues. As DNA, the CDR3 is TGTGTCAGCAGCTTTACTAGCGGGGGACCAGATACGCAGTATTTT. It translates to CVSSFTSGGPDTQYF.

This chain joins TRBV6-1 and TRBJ1-1; no firm D call. The germline V gene has CDR1 MNHNS and CDR2 SASEGT. V lost 0 bases and J lost 4, with 21 bases in between. The CDR3 loop spans 18 amino acids. The CDR3 DNA sequence: TGTGCCAGCAGTGAAGCGGCTCCCATAGTGGGCGTGGGCACTGAAGCTTTCTTT. It encodes CASSEAAPIVGVGTEAFF.

The chain couples TRBV24-1 to TRBJ2-1; no clear D. The tail of the sequence fits TRBJ2-7 better, so the J call may be wrong. The CDR3 loop spans 16 amino acids. CDR1 is KGHDR and CDR2 is SFDVKD in the germline V gene. In DNA form, the CDR3 reads TGTGCCACCAGTGACCCAGTCCAGAGCTCCTACAATGAGCAGTACTTC. Protein product: CATSDPVQSSYNEQYF.

This clonotype was counted only a few times. The rearrangement links TRBV29-1 to TRBJ1-1; D is possibly TRBD1 (6 bases). Germline V gene lookup returns CDR1 SQVTM and CDR2 ANQGSEA. This CDR3 contains 13 residues. Trimming left V 4 bases short and J 1 base short, with 10 bases between. DNA of the CDR3: TGCAGCGTTGTTGGACAGAGGAACACTGAAGCTTTCTTT. It is translated as CSVVGQRNTEAFF. The whole variable domain, remainder taken from reference TRBV29-1 and TRBJ1-1, is SAVISQKPSRDICQRGTSLTIQCQVDSQVTMMFWYRQQPGQSLTLIATANQGSEATYESGFVIDKFPISRPNLTFSTLTVSNMSPEDSSIYLCSVVGQRNTEAFFGQGTRLTVV.

The sample holds a few counts of this clonotype. Germline is not matched at one junction end, which may reflect a read error. The chain is built from TRBV20-1 and TRBJ2-1; D is possibly TRBD2 (5 bases). CDR1 is DFQATT, CDR2 SNEGSKA, per germline (reference sequence). This CDR3 contains 16 residues. The CDR3 nucleotides read TGCAGTGCTAGAGATCCCCTCCGACGGGGAAAGAATGGGCAGTTCTTC. Translation gives CSARDPLRRGKNGQFF.

V and J are TRBV12-3 or TRBV12-4 and TRBJ1-5; possible D gene TRBD1, 6 bases. The CDR3 is 14 amino acids. Trimming left V 6 bases short and J 3 bases short, with 12 bases between. Here the CDR3 reads CASSRDRYNQPQHF. CDR3 in DNA: TGTGCCAGCAGCAGAGACAGGTACAATCAGCCCCAGCATTTT.

This chain joins TRBV7-9 and TRBJ2-6, with TRBD2 matching over 8 bases. The germline V gene has CDR1 SEHNR and CDR2 FQNEAQ (reference sequence). V lost 3 bases and J lost 3; bases outside the gene matches: 10. This CDR3 spans 18 amino acids. The CDR3 coding sequence is TGTGCCAGCAGCTTGGCAACTAGCGGAGGGAGTGGGGCCAACGTCCTGACTTTC. Translating it yields CASSLATSGGSGANVLTF.

The table lists this clonotype with many counts. The chain employs TRBV2 and TRBJ1-2, with unresolved D. Germline lookup yields CDR1 SNHLY and CDR2 FYNNEI. V lost 6 bases, J lost 0 bases, and 14 bases lay in between. This CDR3 contains 15 residues. CDR3 sequence (DNA): TGTGCCAGCAGCCCGGCGGGCCCTGCTAACTATGGCTACACCTTC. It is translated as CASSPAGPANYGYTF.

This clonotype came up a few times. The CDR3 DNA sequence: TGCAGTGTCAGGGTGGGGGAGGGCGAAAATCAGCCCCAGCATTTT. This translates into CSVRVGEGENQPQHF. The chain employs TRBV20-1 and TRBJ1-5; D might be TRBD1 (5 bases). CDR1 DFQATT and CDR2 SNEGSKA come from the germline V gene (reference sequence). V lost 7 bases, J lost 4 bases, and 20 bases lay in between. This CDR3 region has 15 residues.

This clonotype was seen ten or more times. The DNA of the CDR3 is TGCAGTGCTAGCATGGCAGGGATTGGCGGCTACACCTTC. Translated: CSASMAGIGGYTF. This rearrangement joins TRBV20-1 to TRBJ1-2; tentative D call: TRBD1 (5 bases). The V gene's germline CDR1 is DFQATT and CDR2 SNEGSKA (reference sequence). CDR3 size: 13 residues. V was shortened by 3 bases and J by 8 bases, with 16 bases between the two germline ends.

The rearrangement links TRBV7-2 to TRBJ2-3; possible D gene TRBD2, 6 bases. The CDR3 covers 17 residues. Germline lookup yields CDR1 SGHTA and CDR2 FQGNSA. Trimming removed 1 base from V and 1 base from J, with 15 bases in between. In DNA, the CDR3 is TGTGCCAGCAGCTTAGACTTACTAGCCCCTGGCACAGATACGCAGTATTTT. The encoded protein is CASSLDLLAPGTDTQYF.

This clonotype was recorded many times. The rearrangement uses TRBV10-3 and TRBJ2-7, with D perhaps given as TRBD1 or TRBD2 (5 bases each). Germline V lookup: CDR1 ENHRY, CDR2 SYGVKD. Trimming removed 3 bases at V and 0 bases at J, with 15 bases between. The CDR3 has 16 amino acids. The CDR3 sequence is CAISEEGTSSSYEQYF. The DNA of the CDR3 is TGTGCCATCAGTGAAGAAGGGACCTCGAGCTCCTACGAGCAGTACTTC.

At least ten counts were recorded for this clonotype. V usage is TRBV12-3 or TRBV12-4 and J usage is TRBJ1-2; 8 bases are shared with TRBD1. This CDR3 has 15 amino acids. The V and J ends lost 5 bases and 0 bases, in that order; junction bases with no gene match: 5. The CDR3 bases are TGTGCCAGCAGTGGGACAGGCCAAGCTAACTATGGCTACACCTTC. Translation: CASSGTGQANYGYTF.

This chain connects TRBV6-5 to TRBJ2-7, with TRBD2 matching 7 bases. Germline V gene lookup returns CDR1 MNHEY and CDR2 SVGAGI. CDR3 length: 15 amino acids. After removal of 8 bases from V and 6 bases from J, the junction contained 16 bases not matched to a gene. The CDR3 nucleotides read TGTGCCAGCGCTCCCTGGGGGGGAGGGCGGTCCGAGCAGTACTTC. Its translation is CASAPWGGGRSEQYF.

This clonotype was recorded a few times. The V gene is TRBV7-9, the J gene TRBJ2-1; 12 positions agree with TRBD2. Germline lookup yields CDR1 SEHNR and CDR2 FQNEAQ (reference sequence). This CDR3 has 16 amino acids. Unmatched junction bases numbered 9, after V lost 3 bases and J lost 9 bases. CDR3 amino acids: CASSLFASGGVVEQFF. The CDR3 bases are TGTGCCAGCAGCTTGTTCGCTAGCGGGGGGGTCGTTGAGCAGTTCTTC.

The chain has TRBV4-3 and TRBJ2-1; 10 bases are a match to TRBD2. The CDR3 loop spans 19 amino acids. The V gene's germline CDR1 is LGHNA and CDR2 YSLEER. V shed 0 bases, J shed 0 bases, and the junction held 8 bases outside the gene matches. The CDR3 DNA is TGCGCCAGCAGCCAAGACCCGGGACTAGCGACTGCCTCCTACAATGAGCAGTTCTTC. The encoded protein is CASSQDPGLATASYNEQFF.

This clonotype has only a few counts. The chain links TRBV7-2 to TRBJ2-3; D call uncertain. The CDR3 has 14 amino acids. V was shortened by 2 bases and J by 4 bases, with 10 bases between the two germline ends. CDR1 and CDR2 (germline): SGHTA, FQGNSA. This CDR3 reads CASSLTIAADTQYF. The DNA for the CDR3 is TGTGCCAGCAGCTTAACCATAGCTGCAGATACGCAGTATTTT.

This clonotype was observed a few times. This rearrangement joins TRBV28 to TRBJ2-1; D is ambiguous. CDR1 is MDHEN, CDR2 SYDVKM, per germline. The V end was cut by 6 bases, the J end by 9 bases, with 15 bases between. CDR3 length: 13 amino acids. The CDR3 sequence is CASSYSFLSEQFF. The DNA of the CDR3 is TGTGCCAGCAGCTATAGCTTCCTCAGTGAGCAGTTCTTC.

For this clonotype: A much more abundant neighbour one base away suggests this may be a read error. This chain joins TRBV4-1 and TRBJ2-1; either TRBD1 or TRBD2 may fit D (5 bases each). V was cut by 2 bases and J by 10 bases, with 15 bases left in between. Looked up from germline, CDR1 is MGHRA and CDR2 is YSYEKL. The CDR3 sequence is 14 residues long. In nucleotides, the CDR3 is TGCGCCAGCAGCCAAAGGGACCCTTCCTACGAGCAGTTCTTC. Protein sequence: CASSQRDPSYEQFF.

There are a few counts of this clonotype. The gene calls are TRBV5-1 and TRBJ1-2; D is perhaps TRBD1 (5 bases). The CDR3 covers 14 residues. V shed 0 bases and J shed 7 bases, with 13 bases lying between them. The germline gives CDR1 SGHRS, CDR2 YFSETQ. The CDR3 protein is CASSLGDGSAGYTF. As DNA, the CDR3 is TGCGCCAGCAGCTTGGGGGACGGCTCTGCTGGCTACACCTTC. Full variable domain (remainder filled in from reference TRBV5-1 and TRBJ1-2): KAGVTQTPRYLIKTRGQQVTLSCSPISGHRSVSWYQQTPGQGLQFLFEYFSETQRNKGNFPGRFSGRQFSNSRSEMNVSTLELGDSALYLCASSLGDGSAGYTFGSGTRLTVV.

This chain uses TRBV20-1 with TRBJ2-4; D is perhaps TRBD2 (6 bases). The CDR3 extends over 11 amino acids. Germline V gene sequence: CDR1 DFQATT, CDR2 SNEGSKA (reference sequence). Trimming shortened V by 3 bases and J by 12 bases, and 12 bases separated the two germline ends. In nucleotides, the CDR3 is TGCAGTGCTAGGGAGGGGACGGGTCAGTACTTC. It specifies CSAREGTGQYF.

This clonotype has ten or more counts. The chain has TRBV4-3 and TRBJ2-7; D possibly corresponds to TRBD1 (6 bases). V dropped 0 bases and J dropped 2 bases, with 8 bases sitting between them. Per germline, CDR1 LGHNA and CDR2 YSLEER. This CDR3 has 14 amino acids. The chain's CDR3 is CASSQDRGTYEQYF. The CDR3 DNA follows: TGCGCCAGCAGCCAAGACAGGGGAACCTACGAGCAGTACTTC.

This clonotype was seen more than once but under ten times. A junction boundary mismatches the germline segment, possibly from a read error. The J gene is TRBJ2-7, the V gene TRBV24-1; unclear D gene. The CDR3 sequence is 11 residues long. Per germline, CDR1 KGHDR and CDR2 SFDVKD. CDR3 in amino acids: CAASEGREQYF. As DNA, the CDR3 is TGTGCCGCCAGTGAAGGAAGGGAGCAGTACTTC.

Remarks on this clonotype: One end of the junction fails to match germline, which may point to a read error. This chain connects TRBV6-6 to TRBJ1-1; D gene uncertain. The length of the CDR3 is 14 residues. Germline V gene sequence: CDR1 MNHNY, CDR2 SVGAGI (reference sequence). Written as DNA, the CDR3 is TGTGCCAGCGGTTACTCAGAACAGTACACTGAAGCTTTCTTT. Residues: CASGYSEQYTEAFF.

In its sample, this clonotype was seen a few times. V is TRBV30 and J is TRBJ2-6, with 8 positions matching TRBD2. The V segment lost 3 bases and the J segment 2 bases; nucleotides outside the gene matches: 0. This CDR3 has 14 residues. Germline CDR1 and CDR2: GTSNPN and SVGIG (reference sequence). In DNA form, the CDR3 reads TGTGCCTGGAGCGGGGGGGCTGGGGCCAACGTCCTGACTTTC. This gives the protein CAWSGGAGANVLTF.

The sample holds a few counts of this clonotype. The chain uses TRBV27 and TRBJ1-1, with D maybe TRBD1 (5 bases). Germline values: CDR1 MNHEY, CDR2 SMNVEV (reference sequence). V gave up 8 bases and J gave up 4 bases, with 17 bases separating them. The CDR3 is 14 amino acids. The CDR3 protein is CASGTGLGTTEAFF. In DNA form, the CDR3 reads TGTGCCAGCGGGACCGGGTTGGGGACCACTGAAGCTTTCTTT.